This T cell receptor beta chain was sequenced for a study of control samples from healthy donors and cancer patients. The protocol was immunoSEQ multiplex PCR, while the TCRdb copy is restricted to in-frame clones and leaves out a portion. The sample contains approximately 86,000 clones, approximately 87% of which appear only once. The CDR3 has 14 amino acids. Germline trimming cut 6 bases from V and 5 bases from J; bases unmatched to any gene: 6. The germline V gene has CDR1 MNHEY and CDR2 SVGAGI. The TCR sequence derives from a woman aged 40 to 49 in good health. The rearrangement uses TRBV6-5 and TRBJ1-1; 10 bases match TRBD1. Sequencing was carried out using blood. In nucleotides, the CDR3 is TGTGCCAGCAGACAGACAGGGGGCATTACTGAAGCTTTCTTT. Amino acids: CASRQTGGITEAFF.